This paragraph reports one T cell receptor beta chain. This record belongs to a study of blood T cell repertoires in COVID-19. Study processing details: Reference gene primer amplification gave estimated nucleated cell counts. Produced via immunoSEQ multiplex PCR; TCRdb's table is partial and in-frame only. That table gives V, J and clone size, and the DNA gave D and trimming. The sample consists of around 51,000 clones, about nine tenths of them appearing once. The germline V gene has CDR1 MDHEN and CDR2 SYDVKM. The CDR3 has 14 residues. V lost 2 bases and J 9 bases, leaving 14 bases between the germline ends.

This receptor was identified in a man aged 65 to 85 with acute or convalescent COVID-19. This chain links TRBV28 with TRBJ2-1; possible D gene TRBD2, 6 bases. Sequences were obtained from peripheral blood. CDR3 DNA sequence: TGTGCCAGCAGTTTACCGGCGGGGTTCCGTGAGCAGTTCTTC. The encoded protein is CASSLPAGFREQFF.